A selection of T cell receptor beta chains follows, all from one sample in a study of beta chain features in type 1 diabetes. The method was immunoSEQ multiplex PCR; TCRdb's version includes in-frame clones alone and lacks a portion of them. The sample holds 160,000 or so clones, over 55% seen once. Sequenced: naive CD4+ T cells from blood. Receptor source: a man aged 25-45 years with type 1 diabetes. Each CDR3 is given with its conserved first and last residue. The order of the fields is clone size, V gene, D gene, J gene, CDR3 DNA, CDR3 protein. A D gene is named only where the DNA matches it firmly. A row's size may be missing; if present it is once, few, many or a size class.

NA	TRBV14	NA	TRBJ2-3	TGTGCCAGCAGCGCCGGGGGCGGCACAGATACGCAGTATTTT	CASSAGGGTDTQYF
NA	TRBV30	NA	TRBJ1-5	TGTGCCTGGACTGCTGAGGGCAATCAGCCCCAGCATTTT	CAWTAEGNQPQHF
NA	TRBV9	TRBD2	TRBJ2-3	TGTGCCAGCAGCGCAAGACTAGCGGTGGGCACAGATACGCAGTATTTT	CASSARLAVGTDTQYF
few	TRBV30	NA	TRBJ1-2	TGTGCCTGGACCCGAGGACGCTATGGCTACACCTTC	CAWTRGRYGYTF
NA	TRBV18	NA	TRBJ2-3	TGTGCCAGCTCATCCCAAGGGGCAGATACGCAGTATTTT	CASSSQGADTQYF
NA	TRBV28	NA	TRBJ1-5	TGTGCCAGCATCGCTCAGGGGTCTGGCAATCAGCCCCAGCATTTT	CASIAQGSGNQPQHF
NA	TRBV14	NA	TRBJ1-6	TGTGCCAGCAGCCCCTATGGGGGACGGCCTTCACCCCTCCACTTT	CASSPYGGRPSPLHF
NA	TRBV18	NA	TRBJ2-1	TGTGCCAGCTCACCATTAAGAAGCTCCTACAATGAGCAGTTCTTC	CASSPLRSSYNEQFF
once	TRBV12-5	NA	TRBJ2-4	TGTGCTAGTGGTTTGAATGCCGGGTTTGGAAACATTCAGTACTTC	CASGLNAGFGNIQYF
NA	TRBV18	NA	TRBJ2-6	TGTGCCAGCCCTCAGCTGCAGTGGAACTCTGGGGCCAACGTCCTGACTTTC	CASPQLQWNSGANVLTF
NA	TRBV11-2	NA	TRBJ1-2	TGTGCCAGCAGCCGTAACGAGGGCAGGGGCCTTGGCTACACCTTC	CASSRNEGRGLGYTF
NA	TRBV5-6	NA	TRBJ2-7	TGTGCCAGCAGCTTGTCAGCAGGGAAGGGCTACGAGCAGTACTTC	CASSLSAGKGYEQYF
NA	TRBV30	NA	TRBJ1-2	TGTGCCTGGAGTCCTCAGGGGTGGGGAGGTGGCTACACCTTC	CAWSPQGWGGGYTF
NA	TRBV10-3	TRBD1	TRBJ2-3	TGTGCCATCACCAAGGACAGGGGGACAGATACGCAGTATTTT	CAITKDRGTDTQYF
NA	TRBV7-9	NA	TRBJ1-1	TGTGCCAGCAGCTTAGCTGAATACAATGAAGCTTTCTTT	CASSLAEYNEAFF
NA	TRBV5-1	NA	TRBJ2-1	TGCGCCAGCAGCACCGGTTCGCTCAATGAGCAGTTCTTC	CASSTGSLNEQFF
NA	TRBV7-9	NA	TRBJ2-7	TGTGCCAGCAGCTTAGGGCAGGGATTAGACTACGAGCAGTACTTC	CASSLGQGLDYEQYF
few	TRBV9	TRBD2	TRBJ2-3	TGTGCCAGCAGCGTTCTAGCGGGGAGCACAGATACGCAGTATTTT	CASSVLAGSTDTQYF
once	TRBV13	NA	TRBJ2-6	TGTGCCAGCAGCGGTGTGGGAGCCTCTGGGGCCAACGTCCTGACTTTC	CASSGVGASGANVLTF
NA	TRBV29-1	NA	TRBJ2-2	TGCAGCGGTCAGGGTACCGGGGAGCTGTTTTTT	CSGQGTGELFF
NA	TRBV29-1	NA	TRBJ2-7	TGCAGCGTTCGGGACACCGTGGGCGAGCAGTACTTC	CSVRDTVGEQYF
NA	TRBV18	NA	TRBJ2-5	TGTGCCAGCTCACCACAAGGGATCCAAGAGACCCAGTACTTC	CASSPQGIQETQYF
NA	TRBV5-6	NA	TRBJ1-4	TGTGCCAGCAAGGGGAATAATGGTGAAAAACTGTTTTTT	CASKGNNGEKLFF
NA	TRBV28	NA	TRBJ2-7	TGTGCCAGCAGTTATTCGTTTTCCTACGAGCAGTACTTC	CASSYSFSYEQYF
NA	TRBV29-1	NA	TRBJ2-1	TGCAGCGTTGCTGCCCTCACCTACAATGAGCAGTTCTTC	CSVAALTYNEQFF
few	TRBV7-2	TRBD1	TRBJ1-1	TGTGCCACCGGACAGGGGGCTAACACTGAAGCTTTCTTT	CATGQGANTEAFF
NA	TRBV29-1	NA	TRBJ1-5	TGCAGCGTGGGACCCTACAGGGATCAGCCCCAGCATTTT	CSVGPYRDQPQHF
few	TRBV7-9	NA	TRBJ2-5	TGTGCCAGCAGCTTAGAAGGATCCGCGGAGACCCAGTACTTC	CASSLEGSAETQYF